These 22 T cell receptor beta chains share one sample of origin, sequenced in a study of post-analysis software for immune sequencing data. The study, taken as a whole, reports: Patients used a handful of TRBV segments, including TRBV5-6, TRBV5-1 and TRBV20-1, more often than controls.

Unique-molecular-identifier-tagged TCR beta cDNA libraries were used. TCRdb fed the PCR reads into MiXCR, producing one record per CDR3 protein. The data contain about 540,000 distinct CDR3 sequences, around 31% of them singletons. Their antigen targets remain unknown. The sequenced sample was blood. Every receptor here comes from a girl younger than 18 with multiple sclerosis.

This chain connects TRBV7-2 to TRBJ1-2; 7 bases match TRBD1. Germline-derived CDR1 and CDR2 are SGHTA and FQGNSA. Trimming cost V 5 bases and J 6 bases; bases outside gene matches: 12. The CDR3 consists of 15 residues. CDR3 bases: TGTGCCAGCAGCCCCTTATTGACAGGGTCTGATGGCTACACCTTC. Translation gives CASSPLLTGSDGYTF.

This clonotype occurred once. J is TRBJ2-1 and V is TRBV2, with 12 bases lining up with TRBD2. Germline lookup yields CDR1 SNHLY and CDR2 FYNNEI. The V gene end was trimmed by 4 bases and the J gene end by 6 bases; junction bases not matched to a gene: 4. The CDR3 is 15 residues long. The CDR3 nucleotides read TGTGCCAGCAGTGGACTAGCGGGGGAATCCAATGAGCAGTTCTTC. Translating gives CASSGLAGESNEQFF.

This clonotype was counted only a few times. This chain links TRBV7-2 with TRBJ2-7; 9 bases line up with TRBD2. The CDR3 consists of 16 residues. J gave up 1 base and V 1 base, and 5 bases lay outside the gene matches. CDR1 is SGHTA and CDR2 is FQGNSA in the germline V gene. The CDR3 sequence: CASSLVASGESYEQYF. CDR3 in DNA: TGTGCCAGCAGCTTAGTAGCTAGCGGGGAATCCTACGAGCAGTACTTC.

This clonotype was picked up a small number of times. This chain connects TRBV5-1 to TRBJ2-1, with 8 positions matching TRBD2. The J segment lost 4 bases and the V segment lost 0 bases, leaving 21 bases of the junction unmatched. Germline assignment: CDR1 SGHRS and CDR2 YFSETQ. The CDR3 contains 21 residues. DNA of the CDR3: TGCGCCAGCAGCTTGGGCGCGGGAGCGGGGGCCCTTAAGGGGTCGTACAATGAGCAGTTCTTC. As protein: CASSLGAGAGALKGSYNEQFF.

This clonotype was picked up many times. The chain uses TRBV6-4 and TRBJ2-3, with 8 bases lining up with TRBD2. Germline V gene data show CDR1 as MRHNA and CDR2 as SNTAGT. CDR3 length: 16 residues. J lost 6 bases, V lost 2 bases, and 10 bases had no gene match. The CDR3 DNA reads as TGTGCCAGCAGTGACGGGTCGAGCGGGGGTTGGGATACGCAGTATTTT. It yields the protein CASSDGSSGGWDTQYF.

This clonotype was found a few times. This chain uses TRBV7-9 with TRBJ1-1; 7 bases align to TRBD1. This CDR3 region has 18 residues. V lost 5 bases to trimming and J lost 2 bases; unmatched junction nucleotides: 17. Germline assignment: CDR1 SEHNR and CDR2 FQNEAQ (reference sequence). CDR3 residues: CASSPEGQGVTPNTEAFF. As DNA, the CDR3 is TGTGCCAGCAGCCCCGAGGGGCAGGGGGTGACCCCCAACACTGAAGCTTTCTTT.

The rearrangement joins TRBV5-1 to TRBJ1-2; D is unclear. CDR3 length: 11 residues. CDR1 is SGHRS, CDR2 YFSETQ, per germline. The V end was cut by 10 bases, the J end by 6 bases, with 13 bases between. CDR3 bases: TGCGCCGGACCCCGGACTAATGGCTACACCTTC. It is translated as CAGPRTNGYTF. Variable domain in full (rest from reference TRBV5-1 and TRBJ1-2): KAGVTQTPRYLIKTRGQQVTLSCSPISGHRSVSWYQQTPGQGLQFLFEYFSETQRNKGNFPGRFSGRQFSNSRSEMNVSTLELGDSALYLCAGPRTNGYTFGSGTRLTVV.

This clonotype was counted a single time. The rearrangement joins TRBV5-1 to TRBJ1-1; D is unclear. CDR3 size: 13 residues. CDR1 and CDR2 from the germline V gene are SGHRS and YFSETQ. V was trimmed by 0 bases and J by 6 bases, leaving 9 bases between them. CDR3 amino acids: CASSLGTRAEAFF. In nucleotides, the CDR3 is TGCGCCAGCAGCTTGGGAACAAGGGCTGAAGCTTTCTTT. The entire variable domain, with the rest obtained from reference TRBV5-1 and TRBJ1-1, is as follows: KAGVTQTPRYLIKTRGQQVTLSCSPISGHRSVSWYQQTPGQGLQFLFEYFSETQRNKGNFPGRFSGRQFSNSRSEMNVSTLELGDSALYLCASSLGTRAEAFFGQGTRLTVV.

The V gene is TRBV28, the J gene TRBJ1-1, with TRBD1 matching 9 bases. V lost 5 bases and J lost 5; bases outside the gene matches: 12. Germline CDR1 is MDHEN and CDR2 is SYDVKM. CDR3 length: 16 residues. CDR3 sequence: CASSHITGGARTEAFF. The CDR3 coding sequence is TGTGCCAGCAGTCATATTACAGGGGGCGCTCGGACTGAAGCTTTCTTT.

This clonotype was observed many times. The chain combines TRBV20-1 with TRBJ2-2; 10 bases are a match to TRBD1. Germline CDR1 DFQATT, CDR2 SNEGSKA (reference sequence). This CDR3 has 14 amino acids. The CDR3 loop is CSARDRGNTGELFF. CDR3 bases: TGCAGCGCAAGGGACAGGGGTAACACCGGGGAGCTGTTTTTT.

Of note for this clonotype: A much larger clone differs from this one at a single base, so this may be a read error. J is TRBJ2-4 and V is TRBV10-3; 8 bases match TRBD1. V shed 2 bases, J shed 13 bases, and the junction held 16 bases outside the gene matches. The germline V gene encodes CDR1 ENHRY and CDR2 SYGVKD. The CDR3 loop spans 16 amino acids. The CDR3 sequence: CAISEPKQGVVMEQYF. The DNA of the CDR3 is TGTGCCATCAGTGAGCCTAAACAGGGGGTCGTTATGGAGCAGTACTTC.

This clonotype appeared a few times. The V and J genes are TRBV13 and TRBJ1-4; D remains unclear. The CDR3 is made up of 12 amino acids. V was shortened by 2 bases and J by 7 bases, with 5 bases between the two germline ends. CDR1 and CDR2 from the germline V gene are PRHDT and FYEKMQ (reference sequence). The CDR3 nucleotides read TGTGCCAGCAGCTTACCGGGTGAAAAACTGTTTTTT. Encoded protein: CASSLPGEKLFF. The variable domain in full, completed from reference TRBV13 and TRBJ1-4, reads AAGVIQSPRHLIKEKRETATLKCYPIPRHDTVYWYQQGPGQDPQFLISFYEKMQSDKGSIPDRFSAQQFSDYHSELNMSSLELGDSALYFCASSLPGEKLFFGSGTQLSVL.

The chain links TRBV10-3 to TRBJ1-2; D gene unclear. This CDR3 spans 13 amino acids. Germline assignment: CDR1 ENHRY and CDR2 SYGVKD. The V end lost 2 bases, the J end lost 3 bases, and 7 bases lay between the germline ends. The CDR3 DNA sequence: TGTGCCATCAGTGAGAATCGGGACTATGGCTACACCTTC. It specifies CAISENRDYGYTF.

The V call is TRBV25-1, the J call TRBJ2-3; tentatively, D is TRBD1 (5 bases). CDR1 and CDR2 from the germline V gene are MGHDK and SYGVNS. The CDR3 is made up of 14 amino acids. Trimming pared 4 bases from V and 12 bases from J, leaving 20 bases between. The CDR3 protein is CASSGRWTSEKQYF. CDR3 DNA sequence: TGTGCCAGCAGTGGACGATGGACATCGGAAAAACAGTATTTT.

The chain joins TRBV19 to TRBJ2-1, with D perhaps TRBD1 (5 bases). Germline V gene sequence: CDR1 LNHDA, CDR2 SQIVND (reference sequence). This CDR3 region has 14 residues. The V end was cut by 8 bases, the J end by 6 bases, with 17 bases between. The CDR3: CASDSLGRGNEQFF. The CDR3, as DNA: TGTGCCAGTGATTCTTTGGGAAGGGGCAATGAGCAGTTCTTC.

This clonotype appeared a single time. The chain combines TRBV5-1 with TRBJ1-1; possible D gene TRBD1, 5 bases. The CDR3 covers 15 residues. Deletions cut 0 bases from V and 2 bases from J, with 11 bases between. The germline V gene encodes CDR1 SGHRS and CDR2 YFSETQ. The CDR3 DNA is TGCGCCAGCAGCTTGGGACAGCGAACCAACACTGAAGCTTTCTTT. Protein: CASSLGQRTNTEAFF.

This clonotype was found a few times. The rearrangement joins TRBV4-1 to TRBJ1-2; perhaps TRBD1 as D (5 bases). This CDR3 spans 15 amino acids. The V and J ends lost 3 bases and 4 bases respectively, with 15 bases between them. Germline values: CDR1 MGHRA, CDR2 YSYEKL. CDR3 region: CASSHPGRDRYGYTF. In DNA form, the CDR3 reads TGCGCCAGCAGCCACCCCGGCAGGGATCGCTATGGCTACACCTTC.

CDR3 region: CASSLGVQSNTEAFF. For the CDR3, the DNA is TGTGCCAGCAGCTTGGGTGTACAGTCGAACACTGAAGCTTTCTTT. This chain connects TRBV7-8 to TRBJ1-1, with D uncertain. The germline V and J ends were trimmed by 3 bases and 1 base, with 12 bases remaining between them. CDR3 length: 15 residues. Germline values: CDR1 SGHVS, CDR2 FQNEAQ.

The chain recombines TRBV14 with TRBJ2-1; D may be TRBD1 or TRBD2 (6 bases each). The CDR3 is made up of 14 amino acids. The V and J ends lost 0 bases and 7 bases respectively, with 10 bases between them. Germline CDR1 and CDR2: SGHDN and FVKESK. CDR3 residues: CASSQDLGGNEQFF. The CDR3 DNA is TGTGCCAGCAGCCAAGATCTAGGGGGGAATGAGCAGTTCTTC.

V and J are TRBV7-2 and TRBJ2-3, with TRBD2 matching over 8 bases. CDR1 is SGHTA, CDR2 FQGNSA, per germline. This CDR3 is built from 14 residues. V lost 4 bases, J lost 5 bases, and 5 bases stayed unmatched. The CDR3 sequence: CASSSGGVVDTQYF. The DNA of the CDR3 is TGTGCCAGCAGCTCGGGGGGGGTCGTAGATACGCAGTATTTT.

Written as DNA, the CDR3 is TGTGCCAGCAGCGGGCCTTCCCCCCTTTATGGCTACACCTTC. Its protein is CASSGPSPLYGYTF. This chain links TRBV12-3 or TRBV12-4 with TRBJ1-2; D ambiguous. The CDR3 is 14 residues long. V gave up 6 bases and J gave up 5 bases, with 16 bases separating them.

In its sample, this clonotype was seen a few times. The DNA for the CDR3 is TGTGCCAGCAGCGAGGGGGGGACCGAAAATTATGGCTACACCTTC. This encodes CASSEGGTENYGYTF. The rearrangement links TRBV7-9 to TRBJ1-2, with TRBD1 as a possible D gene (6 bases). The CDR3 has 15 residues. The V end was cut by 5 bases, the J end by 5 bases, with 18 bases between. The germline V gene encodes CDR1 SEHNR and CDR2 FQNEAQ (reference sequence).